The 3 T cell receptor beta chains below were found in one sample sequenced in a study of graft-versus-host responses after intestinal transplantation. These receptors are not linked to any known antigen. Sequenced by immunoSEQ multiplex PCR; TCRdb stores in-frame clones only, minus some. The sample has around 77,000 clones; about 94% are singletons. This material consisted of unstimulated CD8+ T cells sorted from spleen or lymph node cells, taken before intestinal transplant. All receptors come from a human donor who received an intestinal transplant.

The genes are TRBV5-6 and TRBJ1-5; no clear D gene. The germline CDR1 and CDR2 sequences are SGHDT and YYEEEE. V dropped 2 bases and J dropped 4 bases, with 4 bases sitting between them. The length of the CDR3 is 12 residues. CDR3: CASSFFNQPQHF. The CDR3 bases are TGTGCCAGCAGCTTTTTTAATCAGCCCCAGCATTTT. The full variable domain, its missing parts supplied by reference TRBV5-6 and TRBJ1-5, is DAGVTQSPTHLIKTRGQQVTLRCSPKSGHDTVSWYQQALGQGPQFIFQYYEEEERQRGNFPDRFSGHQFPNYSSELNVNALLLGDSALYLCASSFFNQPQHFGDGTRLSIL.

The chain employs TRBV4-1 and TRBJ2-1; a weak D match, TRBD2 (6 bases). Trimming removed 1 base from V and 2 bases from J, with 12 bases in between. The CDR3 has 16 amino acids. CDR1 and CDR2 from the germline V gene are MGHRA and YSYEKL. This CDR3 reads CASSQVTTRPYNEQFF. The DNA of the CDR3 is TGCGCCAGCAGCCAAGTTACGACTAGGCCCTACAATGAGCAGTTCTTC.

The chain is built from TRBV7-9 and TRBJ2-2; D is undetermined. Trimming stripped 5 bases from V and 5 bases from J, with 18 bases between. CDR3 length: 16 residues. Germline V gene lookup returns CDR1 SEHNR and CDR2 FQNEAQ (reference sequence). The CDR3 nucleotides are TGTGCCAGCAGCGCCGTTGTTCATTGGAATACCGGGGAGCTGTTTTTT. It yields the protein CASSAVVHWNTGELFF.